Listed below are T cell receptor beta chains from one sample, sequenced in a study of control samples from healthy donors and cancer patients. Profiling relied on immunoSEQ multiplex PCR, and the TCRdb table lists in-frame clones only, not all of them. Among 90,000 to 140,000 clones listed, around four fifths were seen once. The sample was blood. Receptors originate from a woman between 50 and 59 years old in good health. The CDR3 runs from the conserved cysteine through the conserved F or W. The order of the fields is D gene, V gene, clone size, J gene, CDR3 DNA, CDR3 protein. D genes are given only for firm matches. Where a row states a size, it is once, few, many or the class of an expanded clone; other rows omit it.

.	TRBV4-2	.	TRBJ2-2	TGTGCCAGCAGCCGGGACGCGAACACCGGGGAGCTGTTTTTT	CASSRDANTGELFF
TRBD1	TRBV4-3	.	TRBJ2-2	TGCGCCAGCAGCCATGGGACAGGGGCGAACACCGGGGAGCTGTTTTTT	CASSHGTGANTGELFF
TRBD1	TRBV7-9	.	TRBJ2-7	TGTGCCAGCAGTCCCGGCAGGGGGCACTACGAGCAGTACTTC	CASSPGRGHYEQYF
TRBD2	TRBV28	.	TRBJ2-1	TGTGCCAGCAGCCCTATCGGACTAGCGGATTCCTACAATGAGCAGTTCTTC	CASSPIGLADSYNEQFF
.	TRBV3-1/TRBV3-2	.	TRBJ1-5	TGTGCCAGCAGCTCCGGTGATCAGCCCCAGCATTTT	CASSSGDQPQHF
.	TRBV19	.	TRBJ1-5	TGTGCCAGTAGTATGTCAGGGGGCAATCAGCCCCAGCATTTT	CASSMSGGNQPQHF
TRBD1	TRBV18	.	TRBJ1-6	TGTGCCAGCTCACGCGACATTGGACAGGGGCTTAATTCACCCCTCCACTTT	CASSRDIGQGLNSPLHF
TRBD1	TRBV7-3	once	TRBJ2-7	TGTGCCAGCAGTCCCGGGACAGGGGGCGAGCAGTACTTC	CASSPGTGGEQYF
TRBD1	TRBV2	many	TRBJ1-5	TGTGCCAGCAACGGACAGGGGGCCCGTAGCAATCAGCCCCAGCATTTT	CASNGQGARSNQPQHF
TRBD1	TRBV7-9	.	TRBJ2-2	TGTGCCAGCAGCGGTACAGGGGTGTCCGGGGAGCTGTTTTTT	CASSGTGVSGELFF
.	TRBV7-2	.	TRBJ2-5	TGTGCCAGCAGCTCCAGGGTCCAAGAGACCCAGTACTTC	CASSSRVQETQYF
.	TRBV5-4	.	TRBJ2-2	TGTGCCAGCAGCCTCTGGACCGGTGCGAACACCGGGGAGCTGTTTTTT	CASSLWTGANTGELFF
.	TRBV5-5	once	TRBJ1-5	TGTGCCAGCAGCTTGGATCTGGGGGCGAAGGAGCCCCAGCATTTT	CASSLDLGAKEPQHF
.	TRBV4-2	few	TRBJ2-2	TGTGCCTGCAAGTCCAGCACGACGAACACCGGGGAGCTGTTTTTT	CACKSSTTNTGELFF
TRBD1	TRBV18	.	TRBJ1-5	TGTGCCAGCTCACCACTAATAGACAGGGTGGTAAGTCAGCCCCAGCATTTT	CASSPLIDRVVSQPQHF
TRBD1	TRBV6-5	.	TRBJ1-1	TGTGCCAGCAGACCGGTGATAGACAGGGTTGCTGAAGCTTTCTTT	CASRPVIDRVAEAFF
.	TRBV19	.	TRBJ2-5	TGTGCCAGTAGTCGTAAGGGCCAAGAGACCCAGTACTTC	CASSRKGQETQYF
.	TRBV7-2	.	TRBJ2-5	TGTGCCAGCAGCTTAGACCGAGGTTTGGGAGAGACCCAGTACTTC	CASSLDRGLGETQYF
.	TRBV4-1	.	TRBJ1-1	TGCGCCAGCAGCCGTGGGGAAGGGTCCATGAACACTGAAGCTTTCTTT	CASSRGEGSMNTEAFF
.	TRBV12-5	.	TRBJ1-5	TGTGCTAGTGCCCCCGCCCCCAATCAGCCCCAGCATTTT	CASAPAPNQPQHF
.	TRBV2	few	TRBJ1-5	TGTGCCAGCGAGGGGGGGGCCGGGCAGCCCCAGCATTTT	CASEGGAGQPQHF
.	TRBV5-1	.	TRBJ2-7	TGCGCCAGCAGCTTGGACTGGGTTACCTACGAGCAGTACTTC	CASSLDWVTYEQYF
TRBD1	TRBV30	.	TRBJ1-3	TGTGCCTGGAGTTGGACAGGCTCTGGAAACACCATATATTTT	CAWSWTGSGNTIYF
TRBD2	TRBV30	few	TRBJ2-7	TGTGCCTGGAGTGTGTCTAGCGGGAGGGCCGGCGAGCAGTACTTC	CAWSVSSGRAGEQYF
.	TRBV18	.	TRBJ1-2	TGTGCCAGCTCACCGGACACGGGGAGAAGCTATGGCTACACCTTC	CASSPDTGRSYGYTF
.	TRBV28	.	TRBJ2-7	TGTGCCAGCAGCCCTGCCGGGGTCCCTTCCCTGTACGAGCAGTACTTC	CASSPAGVPSLYEQYF
.	TRBV5-1	.	TRBJ1-4	TGCGCCAGCAGCTACAGGGACGGCCTAACTAATGAAAAACTGTTTTTT	CASSYRDGLTNEKLFF
.	TRBV28	.	TRBJ1-2	TGTGCCAGCATTTCCGACCTGCGCTACACCTTC	CASISDLRYTF
.	TRBV12-3/TRBV12-4	.	TRBJ1-5	TGTGCCAGCAAACCTGGAAGAAATCAGCCCCAGCATTTT	CASKPGRNQPQHF
.	TRBV10-2	.	TRBJ2-1	TGCGCCAGCAGTTATAACGACGCTAATGAGCAGTTCTTC	CASSYNDANEQFF
.	TRBV19	.	TRBJ1-5	TGTGCCAGTAGTTTGACCGGACCAAATAGCAATCAGCCCCAGCATTTT	CASSLTGPNSNQPQHF
.	TRBV28	.	TRBJ1-5	TGTGCCAGCAGTTCCTGGGGGGGGACGGCTCAGCCCCAGCATTTT	CASSSWGGTAQPQHF
TRBD1	TRBV14	.	TRBJ2-7	TGTGCCAGCAGCCAAGATGGGGGGACAGGGGAGCAGTACTTC	CASSQDGGTGEQYF
.	TRBV4-3	.	TRBJ2-1	TGCGCCAGCAGCCAAGATTTCCGCTACAATGAGCAGTTCTTC	CASSQDFRYNEQFF
TRBD2	TRBV6-6	.	TRBJ2-3	TGTGCCAGCAGTCCCCCAAGCGGGGAAGGGGATACGCAGTATTTT	CASSPPSGEGDTQYF
TRBD1	TRBV6-5	.	TRBJ1-2	TGTGCCAGCAGTTACATCCGGACAGGGGGCAACTATGGCTACACCTTC	CASSYIRTGGNYGYTF
.	TRBV7-2	.	TRBJ1-4	TGTGCCAGCACCCACGGAAGGGGAGAGGGTTTAGGAAAACTGTTTTTT	CASTHGRGEGLGKLFF
.	TRBV5-1	.	TRBJ2-2	TGCGCCAGCAGCTCGTGGGACGGCACCGGGGAGCTGTTTTTT	CASSSWDGTGELFF
.	TRBV28	once	TRBJ2-1	TGTGCCATTTTGGGACGGGGGTACAATGAGCAGTTCTTC	CAILGRGYNEQFF
.	TRBV27	few	TRBJ2-7	TGTGCCAGCAGCACCTCCCAGCCCTCCTCCGAGCAGTACTTC	CASSTSQPSSEQYF
.	TRBV2	.	TRBJ2-2	TGTGCCAGCAGTGAACAGGGGTTGGCCGGGGAGCTGTTTTTT	CASSEQGLAGELFF
TRBD1	TRBV19	.	TRBJ2-7	TGTGCCAGTAGAGAGAAATGGACAGGGTCCTACGAGCAGTACTTC	CASREKWTGSYEQYF
.	TRBV6-5	.	TRBJ2-2	TGTGCCAGCAGTTACTCAGCCGGGGGGAACACCGGGGAGCTGTTTTTT	CASSYSAGGNTGELFF
.	TRBV27	few	TRBJ2-6	TGTGCCAGCAGGCAGGTTTCCGCTGGGGCCAACGTCCTGACTTTC	CASRQVSAGANVLTF
.	TRBV7-3	.	TRBJ1-1	TGTGCCAGCAGCATGGGGAACACTGAAGCTTTCTTT	CASSMGNTEAFF
TRBD2	TRBV5-1	.	TRBJ2-7	TGCGCCAGCAGCTCCTTAGCGGGAGGGACCTACGAGCAGTACTTC	CASSSLAGGTYEQYF
TRBD2	TRBV28	.	TRBJ2-3	TGTGCCAGCAGTAACACCGGGGGGTTCACAGATACGCAGTATTTT	CASSNTGGFTDTQYF
.	TRBV19	few	TRBJ2-7	TGTGCCAGTAGTGACTACCATGCCTACGAGCAGTACTTC	CASSDYHAYEQYF
.	TRBV28	.	TRBJ1-1	TGTGCCAGCAGTTTATTGGACAGACAGAACACTGAAGCTTTCTTT	CASSLLDRQNTEAFF
TRBD2	TRBV7-3	.	TRBJ2-1	TGTGCCAGCAGCTTAATGTCCGGCGGGAGGCACGATGAGCAGTTCTTC	CASSLMSGGRHDEQFF
.	TRBV6-6	.	TRBJ1-2	TGTGCCAGCAGTTATTCCGTAGAGGGCTACACCTTC	CASSYSVEGYTF
.	TRBV5-1	.	TRBJ1-4	TGCGCCAGCAGCTCGGCCGGGACGGGGGATGAAAAACTGTTTTTT	CASSSAGTGDEKLFF
TRBD1	TRBV9	few	TRBJ1-1	TGTGCCAGCAGCGTAGTGGGGACAGACACTGAAGCTTTCTTT	CASSVVGTDTEAFF
TRBD1	TRBV6-5	.	TRBJ1-4	TGTGCCAGCAGAGTTTCAGGGGGCCATGAAAAACTGTTTTTT	CASRVSGGHEKLFF
TRBD1	TRBV7-2	.	TRBJ2-7	TGTGCCAGCAGCGAAGCCGGGACAGGATACGAGCAGTACTTC	CASSEAGTGYEQYF